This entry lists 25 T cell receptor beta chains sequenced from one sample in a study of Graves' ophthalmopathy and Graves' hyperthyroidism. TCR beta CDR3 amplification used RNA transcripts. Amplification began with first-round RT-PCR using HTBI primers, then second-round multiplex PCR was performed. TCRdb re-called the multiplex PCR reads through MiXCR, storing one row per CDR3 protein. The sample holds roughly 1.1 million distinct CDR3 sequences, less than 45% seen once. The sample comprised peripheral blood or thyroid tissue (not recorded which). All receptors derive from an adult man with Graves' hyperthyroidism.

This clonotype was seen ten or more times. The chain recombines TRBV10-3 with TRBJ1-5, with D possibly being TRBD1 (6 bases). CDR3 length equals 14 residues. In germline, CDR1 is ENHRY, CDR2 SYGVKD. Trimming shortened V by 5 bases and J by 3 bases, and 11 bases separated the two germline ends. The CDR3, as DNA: TGTGCCATCAGTAAAGACAGGAACAATCAGCCCCAGCATTTT. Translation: CAISKDRNNQPQHF.

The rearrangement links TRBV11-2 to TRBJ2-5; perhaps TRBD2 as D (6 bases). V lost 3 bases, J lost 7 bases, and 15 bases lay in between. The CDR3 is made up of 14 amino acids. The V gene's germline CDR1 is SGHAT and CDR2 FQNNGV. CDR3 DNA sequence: TGTGCCAGCAGCTTGTGGGTAGCGGTGGGGACCCAGTACTTC. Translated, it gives CASSLWVAVGTQYF.

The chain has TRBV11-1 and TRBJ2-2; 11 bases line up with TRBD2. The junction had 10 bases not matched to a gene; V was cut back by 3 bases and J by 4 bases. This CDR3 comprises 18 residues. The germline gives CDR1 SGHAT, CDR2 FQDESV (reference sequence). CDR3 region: CASSLEVAGGHGTGELFF. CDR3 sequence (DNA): TGTGCCAGCAGCTTGGAGGTAGCGGGGGGGCACGGCACCGGGGAGCTGTTTTTT.

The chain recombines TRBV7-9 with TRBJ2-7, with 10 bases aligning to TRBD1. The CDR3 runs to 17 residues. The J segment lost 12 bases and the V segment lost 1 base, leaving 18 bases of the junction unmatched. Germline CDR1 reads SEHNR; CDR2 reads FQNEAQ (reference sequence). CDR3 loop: CASSLGPLTGGSTFWYF. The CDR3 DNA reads TGTGCCAGCAGCTTAGGTCCCCTGACAGGGGGCAGTACGTTTTGGTACTTC.

The chain's CDR3 is CASSLLSRYEQYF. CDR3 nucleotide sequence: TGTGCCAGCAGCCTGCTCAGCCGCTACGAGCAGTACTTC. The genes are TRBV7-2 and TRBJ2-7; D gene uncertain. Germline CDR1 and CDR2: SGHTA and FQGNSA. V was clipped by 5 bases and J by 3 bases, with 11 bases between them. CDR3 size: 13 residues.

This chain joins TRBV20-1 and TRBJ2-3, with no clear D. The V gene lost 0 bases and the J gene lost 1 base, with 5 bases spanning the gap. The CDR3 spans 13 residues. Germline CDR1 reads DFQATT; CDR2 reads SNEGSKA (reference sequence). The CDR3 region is CSARERGTDTQYF. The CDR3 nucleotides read TGCAGTGCTAGAGAGAGAGGCACAGATACGCAGTATTTT.

CDR3 in DNA: TGTGCCAGCAGCTTAGATACAGCAGCCGAGCAGTACTTC. Residues: CASSLDTAAEQYF. The chain links TRBV11-2 to TRBJ2-7; D uncertain. V shed 0 bases and J shed 6 bases, with 9 bases lying between them. CDR1 SGHAT and CDR2 FQNNGV come from the germline V gene. CDR3 length equals 13 residues.

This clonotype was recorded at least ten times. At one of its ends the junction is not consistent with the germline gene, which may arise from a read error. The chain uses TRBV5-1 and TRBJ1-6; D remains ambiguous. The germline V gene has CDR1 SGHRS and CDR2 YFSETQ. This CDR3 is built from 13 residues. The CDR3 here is CASSLERNSPLHF. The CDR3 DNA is TGTGCCAGCAGCTTGGAACGAAATTCACCCCTCCACTTT.

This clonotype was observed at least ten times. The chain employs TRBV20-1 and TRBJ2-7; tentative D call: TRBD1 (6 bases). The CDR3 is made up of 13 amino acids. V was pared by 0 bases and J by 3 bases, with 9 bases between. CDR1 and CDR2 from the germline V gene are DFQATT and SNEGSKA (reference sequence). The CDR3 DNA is TGCAGTGCTAGAGATCAGGACAGCTACGAGCAGTACTTC. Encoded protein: CSARDQDSYEQYF.

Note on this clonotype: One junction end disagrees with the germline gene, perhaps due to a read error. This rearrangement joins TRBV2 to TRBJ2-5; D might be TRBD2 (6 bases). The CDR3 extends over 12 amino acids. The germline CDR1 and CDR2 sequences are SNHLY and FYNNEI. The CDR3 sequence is CTSSVGRETQYF. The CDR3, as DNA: TGTACCAGCAGTGTTGGGAGGGAGACCCAGTACTTC.

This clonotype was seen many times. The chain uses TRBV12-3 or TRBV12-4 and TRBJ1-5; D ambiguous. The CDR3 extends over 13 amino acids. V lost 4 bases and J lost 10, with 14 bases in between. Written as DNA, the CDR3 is TGTGCCAGCAGTTCTGGACCGCATGATCCCCAGCATTTT. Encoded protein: CASSSGPHDPQHF.

The CDR3 nucleotides are TGTGCCAGCAGCGTATGGGACACCATGAACACTGAAGCTTTCTTT. Amino acids: CASSVWDTMNTEAFF. V usage is TRBV9 and J usage is TRBJ1-1, with TRBD1 as a possible D gene (6 bases). The germline gives CDR1 SGDLS, CDR2 YYNGEE. The germline V and J ends were trimmed by 1 base and 0 bases, with 10 bases remaining between them. The CDR3 consists of 15 residues. Combining the CDR3 with reference TRBV9 and TRBJ1-1 gives the whole variable domain DSGVTQTPKHLITATGQRVTLRCSPRSGDLSVYWYQQSLDQGLQFLIQYYNGEERAKGNILERFSAQQFPDLHSELNLSSLELGDSALYFCASSVWDTMNTEAFFGQGTRLTVV.

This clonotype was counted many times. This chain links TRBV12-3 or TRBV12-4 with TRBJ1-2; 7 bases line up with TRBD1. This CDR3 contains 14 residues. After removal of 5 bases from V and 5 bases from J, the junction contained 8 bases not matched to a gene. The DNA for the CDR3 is TGTGCCAGCAGTGTACAGGGGTTCTTATATGGCTACACCTTC. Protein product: CASSVQGFLYGYTF.

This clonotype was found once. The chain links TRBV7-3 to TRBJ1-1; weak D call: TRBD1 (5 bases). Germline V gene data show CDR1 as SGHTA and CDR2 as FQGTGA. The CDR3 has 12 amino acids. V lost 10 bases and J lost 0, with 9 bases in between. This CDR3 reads CATDTLNTEAFF. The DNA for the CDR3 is TGTGCCACGGACACGCTGAACACTGAAGCTTTCTTT.

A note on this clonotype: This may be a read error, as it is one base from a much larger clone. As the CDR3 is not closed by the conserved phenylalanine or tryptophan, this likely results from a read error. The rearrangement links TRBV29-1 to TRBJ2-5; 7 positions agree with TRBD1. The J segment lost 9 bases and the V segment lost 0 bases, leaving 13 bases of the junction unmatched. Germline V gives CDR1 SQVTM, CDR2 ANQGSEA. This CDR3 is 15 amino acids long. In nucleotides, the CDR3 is TGCAGCGTTGAAGATTTTAGGGGACAGTGGCTGGCCCAGTACTTG. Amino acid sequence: CSVEDFRGQWLAQYL.

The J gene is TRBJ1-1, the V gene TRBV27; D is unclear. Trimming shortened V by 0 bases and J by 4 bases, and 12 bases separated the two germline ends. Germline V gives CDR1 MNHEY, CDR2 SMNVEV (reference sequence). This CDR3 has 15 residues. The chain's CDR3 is CASSLSVGMGTEAFF. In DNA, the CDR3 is TGTGCCAGCAGTTTATCCGTAGGGATGGGCACTGAAGCTTTCTTT.

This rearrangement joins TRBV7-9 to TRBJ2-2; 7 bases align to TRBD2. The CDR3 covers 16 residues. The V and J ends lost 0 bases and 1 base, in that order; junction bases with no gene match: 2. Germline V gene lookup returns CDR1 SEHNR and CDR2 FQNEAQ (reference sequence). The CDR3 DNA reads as TGTGCCAGCAGCTTAGCGGCGGGAGTGAACACCGGGGAGCTGTTTTTT. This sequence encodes CASSLAAGVNTGELFF.

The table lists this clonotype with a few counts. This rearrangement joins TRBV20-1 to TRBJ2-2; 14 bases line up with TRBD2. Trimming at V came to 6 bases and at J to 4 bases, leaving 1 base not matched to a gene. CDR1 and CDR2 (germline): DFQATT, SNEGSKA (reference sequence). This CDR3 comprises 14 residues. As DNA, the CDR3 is TGCAGTGCAGGGACTAGCGGGAGCACCGGGGAGCTGTTTTTT. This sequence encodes CSAGTSGSTGELFF.

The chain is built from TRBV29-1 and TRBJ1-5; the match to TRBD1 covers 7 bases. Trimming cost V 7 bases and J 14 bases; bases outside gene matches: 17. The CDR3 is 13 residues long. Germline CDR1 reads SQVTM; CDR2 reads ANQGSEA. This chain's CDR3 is CSAQRGGITSEHF. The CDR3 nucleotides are TGCAGCGCCCAAAGAGGGGGCATTACCTCCGAGCATTTT.

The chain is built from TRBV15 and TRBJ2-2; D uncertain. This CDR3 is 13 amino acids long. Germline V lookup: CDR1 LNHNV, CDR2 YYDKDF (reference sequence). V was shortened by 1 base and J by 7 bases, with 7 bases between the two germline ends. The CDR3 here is CATSRGEDGELFF. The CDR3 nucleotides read TGTGCCACCAGCAGAGGCGAGGACGGGGAGCTGTTTTTT. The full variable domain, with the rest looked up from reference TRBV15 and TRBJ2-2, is DAMVIQNPRYQVTQFGKPVTLSCSQTLNHNVMYWYQQKSSQAPKLLFHYYDKDFNNEADTPDNFQSRRPNTSFCFLDIRSPGLGDTAMYLCATSRGEDGELFFGEGSRLTVL.

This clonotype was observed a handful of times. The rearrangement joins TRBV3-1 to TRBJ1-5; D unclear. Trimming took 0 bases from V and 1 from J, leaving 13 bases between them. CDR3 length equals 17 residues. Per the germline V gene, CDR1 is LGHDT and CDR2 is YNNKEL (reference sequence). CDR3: CASSQEAPGISNQPQHF. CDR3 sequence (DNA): TGTGCCAGCAGCCAAGAGGCGCCGGGTATAAGCAATCAGCCCCAGCATTTT.

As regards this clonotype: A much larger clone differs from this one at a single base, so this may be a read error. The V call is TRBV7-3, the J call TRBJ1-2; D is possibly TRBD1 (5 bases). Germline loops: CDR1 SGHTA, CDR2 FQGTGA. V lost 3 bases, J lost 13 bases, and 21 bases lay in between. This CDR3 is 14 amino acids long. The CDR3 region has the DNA TGTGCCAGCAGCTTGGTCCTAGGGGACCTCCTGGGCACCTTC. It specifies CASSLVLGDLLGTF.

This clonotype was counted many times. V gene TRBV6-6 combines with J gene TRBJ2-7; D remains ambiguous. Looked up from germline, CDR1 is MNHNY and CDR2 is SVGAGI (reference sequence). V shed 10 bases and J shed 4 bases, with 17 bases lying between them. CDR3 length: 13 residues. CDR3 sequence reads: CATLSSDGYEQYF. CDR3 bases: TGTGCCACCCTATCATCGGACGGATACGAGCAGTACTTC.

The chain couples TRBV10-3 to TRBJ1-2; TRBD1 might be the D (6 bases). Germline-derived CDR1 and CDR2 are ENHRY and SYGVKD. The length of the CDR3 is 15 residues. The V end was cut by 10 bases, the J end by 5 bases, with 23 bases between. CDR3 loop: CASSLDRTATYGYTF. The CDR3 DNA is TGTGCCAGCAGCCTCGATCGGACAGCTACGTATGGCTACACCTTC.

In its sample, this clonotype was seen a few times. Here the CDR3 DNA reads TGTGCCAGCAGCTTGGAGGCGGGACTAGCCTACGAGCAGTACTTC. Translating gives CASSLEAGLAYEQYF. This chain connects TRBV5-4 to TRBJ2-7; 8 nucleotides agree with TRBD2. Germline CDR1 SGHNT, CDR2 YYREEE (reference sequence). The CDR3 runs to 15 residues. V trimming: 0 bases; J trimming: 2 bases; junction bases outside the gene matches: 4.